The 18 T cell receptor beta chains in this list originate from one sample, sequenced in a study of T cell responses to AZD1222 COVID-19 vaccine. Using immunoSEQ multiplex PCR, the repertoire was profiled, and TCRdb retains in-frame clones only, with some absent. This table has about 110,000 clones, over 80% appearing once. The sequenced sample was peripheral blood, obtained on day 0 of AZD1222 vaccination. These receptors were obtained from an adult in good health.

This chain connects TRBV10-3 to TRBJ2-7, with D possibly being TRBD1 (6 bases). V shed 0 bases and J shed 7 bases, with 13 bases lying between them. CDR1 and CDR2 (germline): ENHRY, SYGVKD. This CDR3 has 14 residues. CDR3 sequence reads: CAISESVGTNEQYF. The CDR3 bases are TGTGCCATCAGTGAGTCGGTTGGGACAAATGAGCAGTACTTC.

This clone was recorded a few times. This chain joins TRBV19 and TRBJ2-3; 12 bases fit TRBD2. CDR1 and CDR2 (germline): LNHDA, SQIVND (reference sequence). Unmatched junction bases numbered 6, after V lost 5 bases and J lost 0 bases. CDR3 length: 17 amino acids. The DNA of the CDR3 is TGTGCCAGTAGTTCCCGGACTAGCGGGACTAGCACAGATACGCAGTATTTT. Its translation is CASSSRTSGTSTDTQYF.

This clone has just one count. V usage is TRBV19 and J usage is TRBJ1-2, with 7 bases lining up with TRBD1. Germline loops: CDR1 LNHDA, CDR2 SQIVND (reference sequence). This CDR3 is built from 16 residues. V gave up 3 bases and J gave up 1 base; unmatched junction bases: 8. The CDR3 DNA reads TGTGCCAGTAGTATTCCATCGGGACAGTTTAACTATGGCTACACCTTC. This sequence encodes CASSIPSGQFNYGYTF.

In its sample, this clone was seen a few times. The rearrangement links TRBV4-1 to TRBJ2-7; D unresolved. Germline V lookup: CDR1 MGHRA, CDR2 YSYEKL. V was pared by 0 bases and J by 5 bases, with 8 bases between. The CDR3 has 13 residues. Here the CDR3 DNA reads TGCGCCAGCAGCCAAGAAGAGCGTCACGAGCAGTACTTC. Amino acids: CASSQEERHEQYF.

V gene TRBV2 combines with J gene TRBJ2-3; TRBD2 aligns across 8 bases. Germline V lookup: CDR1 SNHLY, CDR2 FYNNEI. V lost 6 bases and J lost 5; bases outside the gene matches: 4. The CDR3 is made up of 13 amino acids. CDR3 sequence reads: CASRTLAGDTQYF. Written as DNA, the CDR3 is TGTGCCAGCAGGACTCTAGCGGGAGATACGCAGTATTTT.

The genes are TRBV5-1 and TRBJ2-1; D may match TRBD1 or TRBD2 (5 bases each). Trimming shortened V by 0 bases and J by 1 base, and 11 bases separated the two germline ends. Germline assignment: CDR1 SGHRS and CDR2 YFSETQ. This CDR3 contains 16 residues. The CDR3 sequence is CASSLDGAGSYNEQFF. The CDR3 DNA sequence: TGCGCCAGCAGCTTGGACGGGGCTGGTTCCTACAATGAGCAGTTCTTC. The full variable domain, its missing parts supplied by reference TRBV5-1 and TRBJ2-1, is KAGVTQTPRYLIKTRGQQVTLSCSPISGHRSVSWYQQTPGQGLQFLFEYFSETQRNKGNFPGRFSGRQFSNSRSEMNVSTLELGDSALYLCASSLDGAGSYNEQFFGPGTRLTVL.

The gene calls are TRBV19 and TRBJ1-4; D remains ambiguous. CDR1 and CDR2 (germline): LNHDA, SQIVND (reference sequence). CDR3 length: 16 residues. V lost 5 bases and J lost 6, with 19 bases in between. This CDR3 is CASSPYGEGLDEKLFF. CDR3 DNA: TGTGCCAGTAGTCCTTACGGGGAGGGTTTGGATGAAAAACTGTTTTTT.

The chain is built from TRBV6-2 or TRBV6-3 and TRBJ1-2; D ambiguous. The germline gives CDR1 MNHEY, CDR2 SVGEGT. The CDR3 is 14 amino acids. V was shortened by 6 bases and J by 4 bases, with 15 bases between the two germline ends. The CDR3 nucleotides read TGTGCCAGCAGCCCTGACGGTTCCCGCTATGGCTACACCTTC. Translation gives CASSPDGSRYGYTF.

The V call is TRBV30, the J call TRBJ1-6; a weak D match, TRBD1 (5 bases). Germline lookup yields CDR1 GTSNPN and CDR2 SVGIG (reference sequence). V was cut by 8 bases and J by 15 bases, with 17 bases left in between. The length of the CDR3 is 11 residues. This CDR3 is CAARQGGYLHF. As DNA, the CDR3 is TGTGCCGCCCGGCAGGGTGGTTACCTCCACTTT.

The CDR3 nucleotides read TGTGCCAGCAGGGGTAGCGGGAGTAACGGTGAGCAGTTCTTC. Translated, it gives CASRGSGSNGEQFF. The genes are TRBV7-9 and TRBJ2-1, with 9 nucleotides matching TRBD2. Germline assignment: CDR1 SEHNR and CDR2 FQNEAQ (reference sequence). Trimming at V came to 6 bases and at J to 9 bases, leaving 9 bases not matched to a gene. This CDR3 has 14 amino acids.

The rearrangement joins TRBV5-4 to TRBJ2-3; 7 bases map to TRBD1. Germline trimming cut 5 bases from V and 0 bases from J; bases unmatched to any gene: 3. The CDR3 spans 14 residues. Germline loops: CDR1 SGHNT, CDR2 YYREEE (reference sequence). CDR3 residues: CASSSGGSTDTQYF. CDR3 sequence (DNA): TGTGCCAGCAGTTCAGGGGGAAGCACAGATACGCAGTATTTT.

The chain recombines TRBV6-1 with TRBJ1-1; no firm D call. The CDR3 totals 14 residues. The germline V gene encodes CDR1 MNHNS and CDR2 SASEGT. The V end lost 3 bases, the J end lost 2 bases, and 10 bases lay between the germline ends. CDR3: CASSENRPNTEAFF. CDR3 DNA: TGTGCCAGCAGTGAGAACAGACCTAACACTGAAGCTTTCTTT.

This chain connects TRBV12-3 or TRBV12-4 to TRBJ2-5; D is tentatively TRBD1 or TRBD2 (6 bases each). This CDR3 has 13 amino acids. The V gene lost 6 bases and the J gene lost 5 bases, with 13 bases spanning the gap. The CDR3 here is CASRLAGGETQYF. CDR3 DNA: TGTGCCAGCAGGCTCGCCGGGGGCGAGACCCAGTACTTC.

The chain is built from TRBV6-1 and TRBJ1-4, with TRBD1 as a possible D gene (5 bases). Trimming took off 0 bases at V and 6 bases at J, with 14 bases between the two ends. The germline gives CDR1 MNHNS, CDR2 SASEGT. This CDR3 has 16 amino acids. CDR3 nucleotide sequence: TGTGCCAGCAGTGAAGCGGGGGGAGTTGATTATGAAAAACTGTTTTTT. As protein: CASSEAGGVDYEKLFF.

The J gene is TRBJ2-5, the V gene TRBV12-3 or TRBV12-4; D is unresolved. Trimming shortened V by 9 bases and J by 0 bases, and 8 bases separated the two germline ends. CDR3 length: 12 amino acids. As DNA, the CDR3 is TGTGCCAGTGCAGTTTACCAAGAGACCCAGTACTTC. Encoded protein: CASAVYQETQYF.

CDR3 region: CASSYEVARGYTF. DNA of the CDR3: TGTGCCAGCAGTTACGAGGTTGCACGGGGCTACACCTTC. V usage is TRBV6-2 or TRBV6-3 and J usage is TRBJ1-2; no definite D call. V was trimmed by 2 bases and J by 8 bases, leaving 12 bases between them. The CDR3 totals 13 residues. Germline CDR1 and CDR2: MNHEY and SVGEGT.

This chain uses TRBV15 with TRBJ2-5, with 8 bases matching TRBD1. The CDR3 is 16 residues long. Germline CDR1 and CDR2: LNHNV and YYDKDF (reference sequence). The J segment lost 4 bases and the V segment lost 4 bases, leaving 11 bases of the junction unmatched. This CDR3 reads CATSTNYGTGIETQYF. CDR3 nucleotides: TGTGCCACCAGCACGAATTACGGGACAGGTATAGAGACCCAGTACTTC.

The chain links TRBV19 to TRBJ1-5; D uncertain. The germline V and J ends were trimmed by 3 bases and 5 bases, with 11 bases remaining between them. This CDR3 spans 14 amino acids. CDR1 and CDR2 (germline): LNHDA, SQIVND (reference sequence). The CDR3 nucleotides are TGTGCCAGTAGTATTCCCGGGGAGTATCAGCCCCAGCATTTT. Translating gives CASSIPGEYQPQHF.